This TCR beta chain was captured by sequencing in a study of T cell responses to AZD1222 COVID-19 vaccine. Libraries were prepared by immunoSEQ multiplex PCR; TCRdb keeps only in-frame clonotypes and omits some of them. The top ten clones hold about 8.7% of a sample with tens of thousands of clones, about 83% of them seen once. Study-wide results and caveats: Only 5 to 7 AZD1222 recipients were seropositive at baseline. Nearly half of spike-specific TCRs reportedly target variant regions that are unmutated in the B.1.351 and B.1.1.7 variants. No repertoire was sampled before or during the peak T cell response, only after it. Breadth and depth of Spike-specific TCRs rose after two AZD1222 doses.

Remarks on this clone: Its cognate antigen is unknown.

This clonotype was sampled from an adult in good health. The specimen comprised peripheral blood, sampled on day 0 of AZD1222 vaccination.

The CDR3 coding sequence is TGTGCCAGCAGACCTGGGGGTAGCGGGAGGTTGTCCTACAATGAGCAGTTCTTC. Encoded protein: CASRPGGSGRLSYNEQFF. J is TRBJ2-1 and V is TRBV5-6; 10 bases align to TRBD2. Germline assignment: CDR1 SGHDT and CDR2 YYEEEE. CDR3 length equals 18 residues. V shed 5 bases and J 1 base; nucleotides not matched to a gene: 12.